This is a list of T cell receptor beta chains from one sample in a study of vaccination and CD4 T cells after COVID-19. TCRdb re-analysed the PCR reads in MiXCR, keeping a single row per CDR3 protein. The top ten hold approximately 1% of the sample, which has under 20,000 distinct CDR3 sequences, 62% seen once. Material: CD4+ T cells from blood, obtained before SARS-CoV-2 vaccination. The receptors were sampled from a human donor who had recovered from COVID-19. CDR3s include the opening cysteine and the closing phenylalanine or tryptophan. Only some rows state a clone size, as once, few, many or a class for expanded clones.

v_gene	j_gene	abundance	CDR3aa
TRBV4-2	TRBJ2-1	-	CASSPPGLAGNEQFF
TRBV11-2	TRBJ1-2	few	CASSWIQGAVGYGYTF
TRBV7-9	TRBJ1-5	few	CASSSSSNQPQHF
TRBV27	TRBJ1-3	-	CASSSQASGNTIYF
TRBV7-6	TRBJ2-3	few	CASSHGTYTDTQYF
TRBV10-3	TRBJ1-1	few	CAIRRTDNTEAFF
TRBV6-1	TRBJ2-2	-	CACDLGIAGELFF
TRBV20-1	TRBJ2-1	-	CSAREMAGWNEQFF
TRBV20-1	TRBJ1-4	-	CSAREGGSPVSNEKLFF
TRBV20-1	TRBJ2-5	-	CSAKTGEETQYF
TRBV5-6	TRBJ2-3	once	CASSIAGGSGTDTQYF
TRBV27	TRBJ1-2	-	CASSLTALNYGYTF
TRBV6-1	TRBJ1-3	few	CASRQGNTIYF
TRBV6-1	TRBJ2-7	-	CASSPNSGSGSYEQYF
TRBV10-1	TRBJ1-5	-	CASSDHSLSYNQPQHF
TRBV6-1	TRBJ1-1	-	CASSGNRGGTEAFF
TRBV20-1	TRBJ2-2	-	CSARPSGRANTGELFF
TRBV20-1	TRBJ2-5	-	CSARPQETQYF
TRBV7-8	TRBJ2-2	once	CASSRKGVSGRAKVTGELFF
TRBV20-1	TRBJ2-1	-	CSARRTFGEQFF
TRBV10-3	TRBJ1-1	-	CAISESWGMGNTEAFF
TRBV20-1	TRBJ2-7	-	CSASWIRGTHPYEQYF
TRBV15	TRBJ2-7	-	CATSGGGNARYEQYF
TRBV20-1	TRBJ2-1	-	CSARRLGGRNEQFF
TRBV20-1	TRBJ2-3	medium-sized	CSARDAGTPTDTQYF
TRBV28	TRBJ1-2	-	CASSAGDHGYTF
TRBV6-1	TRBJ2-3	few	CASSKSGSPTPYF
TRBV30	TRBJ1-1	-	CAWTTDSYTEAFF
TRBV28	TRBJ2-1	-	CASIPQGGEGTSGRVGNEQFF
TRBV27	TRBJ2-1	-	CASSTSGRGGNREQFF
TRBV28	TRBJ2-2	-	CASSFQTPNTGELFF
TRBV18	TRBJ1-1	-	CASSPSGTNTEAFF
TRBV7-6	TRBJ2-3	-	CASSFTGQGFASTDTQYF
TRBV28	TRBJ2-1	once	CASSGGSGWNEQFF
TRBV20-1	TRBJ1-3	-	CSASPSGNTIYF
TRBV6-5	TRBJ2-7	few	CASSYGIGPNSYEQYF
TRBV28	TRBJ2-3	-	CASSLGGYNTDTQYF
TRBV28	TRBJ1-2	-	CASSLWSGANYGYTF
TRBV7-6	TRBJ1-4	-	CASSWGQGDEKLFF
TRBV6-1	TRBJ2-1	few	CASSSPSGTGVDNEQFF
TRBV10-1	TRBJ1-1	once	CATKTDEAFF
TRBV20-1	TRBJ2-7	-	CSPGFGDSAYEQYF
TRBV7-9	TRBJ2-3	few	CASSPNIGEASTDTQYF
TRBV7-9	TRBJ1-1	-	CASSARGQGNTEAFF
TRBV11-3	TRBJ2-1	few	CASSLLAGGRGNEQFF
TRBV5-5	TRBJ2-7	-	CASSPPSGEVYEQYF
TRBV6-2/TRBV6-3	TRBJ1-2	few	CASSYSPGWGYGYTF
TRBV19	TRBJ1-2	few	CASSSYQGTREILAGYTF
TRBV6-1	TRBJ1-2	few	CASRSGVYGYTF
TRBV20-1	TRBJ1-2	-	CSARGVWTVYGYTF
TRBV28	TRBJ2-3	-	CASSLGLTSGGTDTQYF
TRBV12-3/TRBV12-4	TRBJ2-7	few	CASSLNGYEQYF
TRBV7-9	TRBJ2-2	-	CASSPPRRAGGTGELFF
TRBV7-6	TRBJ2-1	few	CASSSSGWGFGNEQFF
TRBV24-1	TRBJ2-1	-	CATSDPKGPGRASHNEQFF
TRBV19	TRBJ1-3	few	CASSIGGAGNTIYF
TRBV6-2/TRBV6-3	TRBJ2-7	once	CASSKPGQAHREQYF
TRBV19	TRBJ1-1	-	CASSATGGTAEAFF